Below, 19 T cell receptor beta chains from the same sample are listed, as sequenced in a study of blood T cell repertoires in COVID-19. Here immunoSEQ multiplex PCR was the method, and the copy in TCRdb shows in-frame clones only, minus some. The table includes around 270,000 clones, less than 90% detected once. Sequences were obtained from peripheral blood. Source of these receptors: a man under 40 with active or convalescent COVID-19.

The chain links TRBV14 to TRBJ2-5; TRBD1 matches 10 bases. J was trimmed by 4 bases and V by 3 bases; bases with no gene match: 2. The CDR3 sequence is 14 residues long. In germline, CDR1 is SGHDN, CDR2 FVKESK. CDR3 sequence (DNA): TGTGCCAGCAGCCAGACAGGGGGCGCAGAGACCCAGTACTTC. Protein sequence: CASSQTGGAETQYF.

DNA of the CDR3: TGCAGCGTTGATCCGGGGGGCCTATTCAATGAGCAGTTCTTC. This sequence encodes CSVDPGGLFNEQFF. This rearrangement joins TRBV29-1 to TRBJ2-1, with D perhaps matching TRBD2 (7 bases). V lost 3 bases to trimming and J lost 6 bases, with 15 bases between them. Germline CDR1 and CDR2: SQVTM and ANQGSEA. There are 14 residues in the CDR3.

The rearrangement links TRBV3-1 (or the pseudogene TRBV3-2) to TRBJ1-4; D uncertain. V dropped 0 bases and J dropped 4 bases, with 9 bases sitting between them. CDR3 size: 15 residues. Germline assignment: CDR1 LGHDT and CDR2 YNNKEL (reference sequence). CDR3 sequence (DNA): TGTGCCAGCAGCCAAGAAGGAGAGGTTAATGAAAAACTGTTTTTT. Amino acids: CASSQEGEVNEKLFF.

The chain links TRBV5-1 to TRBJ2-1, with TRBD2 matching 7 bases. Germline CDR1 is SGHRS and CDR2 is YFSETQ. V gave up 0 bases and J gave up 5 bases; unmatched junction bases: 5. This CDR3 is built from 15 residues. CDR3 sequence (DNA): TGCGCCAGCAGCTTGGGACTAGCTGACAACAATGAGCAGTTCTTC. Its protein is CASSLGLADNNEQFF. Complete variable domain (other parts from reference TRBV5-1 and TRBJ2-1): KAGVTQTPRYLIKTRGQQVTLSCSPISGHRSVSWYQQTPGQGLQFLFEYFSETQRNKGNFPGRFSGRQFSNSRSEMNVSTLELGDSALYLCASSLGLADNNEQFFGPGTRLTVL.

The chain has TRBV19 and TRBJ2-3; 7 bases map to TRBD1. The V gene's germline CDR1 is LNHDA and CDR2 SQIVND (reference sequence). CDR3 length: 13 residues. With V trimmed by 5 bases and J by 4 bases, 3 bases remained unmatched. CDR3 sequence reads: CASSPQGADTQYF. The CDR3 DNA is TGTGCCAGTAGTCCCCAGGGGGCAGATACGCAGTATTTT.

This sequence joins TRBV25-1 and TRBJ1-4; D call uncertain. CDR3 size: 12 residues. Germline assignment: CDR1 MGHDK and CDR2 SYGVNS. Trimming stripped 6 bases from V and 7 bases from J, with 9 bases between. CDR3: CASSSGSEKLFF. The CDR3 DNA sequence: TGTGCCAGCAGCAGTGGGAGTGAAAAACTGTTTTTT.

V usage is TRBV27 and J usage is TRBJ1-2, with no clear D. The V end lost 5 bases, the J end lost 4 bases, and 14 bases lay between the germline ends. The CDR3 sequence is 14 residues long. Germline V gives CDR1 MNHEY, CDR2 SMNVEV (reference sequence). Here the CDR3 reads CASSIAGSAYGYTF. Written as DNA, the CDR3 is TGTGCCAGCAGTATCGCGGGCTCTGCCTATGGCTACACCTTC.

This chain joins TRBV5-1 and TRBJ2-3; TRBD2 aligns across 12 bases. Germline values: CDR1 SGHRS, CDR2 YFSETQ. The CDR3 is made up of 18 amino acids. V gave up 2 bases and J gave up 1 base; unmatched junction bases: 8. For the CDR3, the DNA is TGCGCCAGCAGCTTCGGGACGACTAGCGGGGGACGCACAGATACGCAGTATTTT. Translating it yields CASSFGTTSGGRTDTQYF.

Notes on this clone: The sample has other DNA sequences that encode this CDR3 too. The V and J genes are TRBV7-7 and TRBJ2-3, with 9 positions matching TRBD2. The V segment lost 5 bases and the J segment 6 bases; nucleotides outside the gene matches: 9. The CDR3 extends over 15 amino acids. From germline, CDR1 is SSHAT and CDR2 FNYEAQ (reference sequence). The CDR3 region has the DNA TGTGCCAGCAGCCCCGCGGGGGGGCTTCCGGATACGCAGTATTTT. Its protein is CASSPAGGLPDTQYF.

This chain connects TRBV12-3 or TRBV12-4 to TRBJ1-1, with TRBD1 identical over 8 bases. The CDR3 loop spans 13 amino acids. J gave up 4 bases and V 6 bases, and 4 bases lay outside the gene matches. The CDR3 sequence is CASRTDRATEAFF. The CDR3 nucleotides are TGTGCCAGCAGGACGGACAGGGCCACTGAAGCTTTCTTT.

The chain links TRBV6-2 or TRBV6-3 to TRBJ2-6; 7 nucleotides line up with TRBD1. The CDR3 runs to 18 residues. Germline-derived CDR1 and CDR2 are MNHEY and SVGEGT. V trimming: 5 bases; J trimming: 2 bases; junction bases outside the gene matches: 12. CDR3 in DNA: TGTGCCAGCAGTAACGCCGCAGGGGGTAATACTGGGGCCAACGTCCTGACTTTC. It translates to CASSNAAGGNTGANVLTF.

The rearrangement links TRBV5-1 to TRBJ2-7, with 7 positions matching TRBD2. Germline V gives CDR1 SGHRS, CDR2 YFSETQ. The CDR3 spans 14 residues. Unmatched junction bases numbered 8, after V lost 4 bases and J lost 4 bases. DNA of the CDR3: TGCGCCAGCAGCGACCTCCTCGGGGGGTACGAGCAGTACTTC. Protein product: CASSDLLGGYEQYF.

The chain is built from TRBV9 and TRBJ2-1; D unclear. Trimming removed 3 bases from V and 6 bases from J, with 10 bases in between. This CDR3 has 13 residues. Per the germline V gene, CDR1 is SGDLS and CDR2 is YYNGEE. The CDR3 region is CASSGVRLNEQFF. The CDR3 coding sequence is TGTGCCAGCAGCGGCGTAAGACTCAATGAGCAGTTCTTC.

V is TRBV4-3 and J is TRBJ1-2; D unclear. Germline CDR1 reads LGHNA; CDR2 reads YSLEER. The germline V and J ends were trimmed by 1 base and 3 bases, with 9 bases remaining between them. The CDR3 sequence is 14 residues long. CDR3 amino acids: CASSQGAAYYGYTF. CDR3 DNA: TGCGCCAGCAGCCAAGGGGCAGCCTACTATGGCTACACCTTC.

The chain is built from TRBV5-6 and TRBJ2-7, with D hard to call. The length of the CDR3 is 17 residues. Deletions cut 1 base from V and 2 bases from J, with 19 bases between. The germline V gene encodes CDR1 SGHDT and CDR2 YYEEEE. The CDR3 region has the DNA TGTGCCAGCAGCTTGTGGGTCCACCGGGTCAAACCCTACGAGCAGTACTTC. Encoded protein: CASSLWVHRVKPYEQYF.

The chain is built from TRBV19 and TRBJ2-1, with 9 bases aligning to TRBD1. The ends lost 5 bases at V and 9 bases at J; junction bases unmatched: 8. Germline V CDR1 and CDR2: LNHDA, SQIVND (reference sequence). The CDR3 runs 14 residues. The CDR3 DNA reads as TGTGCCAGTAGTCCAGGGACAGGGCTCCGTGAGCAGTTCTTC. This codes for CASSPGTGLREQFF.

The chain has TRBV27 and TRBJ1-5; D perhaps matches TRBD1 (5 bases). V was pared by 6 bases and J by 0 bases, with 15 bases between. In germline, CDR1 is MNHEY, CDR2 SMNVEV (reference sequence). The CDR3 sequence is 16 residues long. CDR3 in DNA: TGTGCCAGCAGCCCCTCCGCAGGGAATAGCAATCAGCCCCAGCATTTT. Residues: CASSPSAGNSNQPQHF.

This chain joins TRBV7-2 and TRBJ1-5; 9 nucleotides match TRBD1. Per germline, CDR1 SGHTA and CDR2 FQGNSA. The trim removed 5 bases at V and 4 bases at J, leaving 9 bases unmatched. The CDR3 runs to 16 residues. Here the CDR3 reads CASSVSGTGINQPQHF. The CDR3 nucleotides are TGTGCCAGCAGCGTCTCCGGGACAGGGATAAATCAGCCCCAGCATTTT.

This chain connects TRBV27 to TRBJ1-6, with D unresolved. Germline V gives CDR1 MNHEY, CDR2 SMNVEV (reference sequence). V was pared by 6 bases and J by 0 bases, with 9 bases between. The CDR3 length is 15 residues. The CDR3 protein is CASSPLSSYNSPLHF. CDR3 DNA: TGTGCCAGCAGCCCACTTAGCTCCTATAATTCACCCCTCCACTTT.